These T cell receptor beta chains were read from a single sample in a study of blood T cell repertoires in COVID-19. The assay was immunoSEQ multiplex PCR, and TCRdb's table has in-frame clones only and misses some. The table has hundreds of thousands of clones, approximately 87% seen once. What was sequenced was peripheral blood. These receptors were collected from a woman aged 45-59 years with COVID-19, enrolled during active disease. Each CDR3 is given without its conserved first and last residue. The D gene is left open where the match is weak.

TRBJ2-4	TRBD1	TRBV7-2	ASSLGFGRGRSKNIQY
TRBJ2-7	TRBD1	TRBV5-1	ASRTPPDRGRHEQY
TRBJ2-7	TRBD2	TRBV6-6	ASSYGGSGKSEQY
TRBJ2-7	-	TRBV6-5	ASTPQAGPYEQY
TRBJ2-2	TRBD2	TRBV9	ASSVNVAGLTGELF
TRBJ2-3	-	TRBV18	ASSPQRTDTQY
TRBJ2-1	-	TRBV5-1	ASSLVARGNEQF
TRBJ1-1	-	TRBV18	ASSPSWDTSNTEAF
TRBJ2-7	TRBD2	TRBV4-1	ASSLAGGITYEQY
TRBJ2-3	-	TRBV9	ASSVGGTGGGTDTQY
TRBJ2-7	-	TRBV11-2	ASSLPRAGVMYEQY
TRBJ2-3	-	TRBV18	ASSPYSTDTQY
TRBJ2-1	TRBD2	TRBV3-1/TRBV3-2	ASSPTGTSGPSSYNEQF
TRBJ2-7	TRBD1	TRBV20-1	SASSSPGQDYEQY
TRBJ1-5	TRBD1	TRBV19	ASSDTGAGGNQPQH
TRBJ2-1	-	TRBV11-3	ASTIPQDSYNEQF
TRBJ2-7	-	TRBV5-5	ASSWEVSSYEQY
TRBJ2-1	TRBD2	TRBV11-3	ASSLAVAGLSNEQF
TRBJ2-2	-	TRBV19	ATKGVRDSWGDLHRELF
TRBJ2-7	-	TRBV30	AWSVNSNLYEQY
TRBJ2-2	TRBD2	TRBV12-3/TRBV12-4	ASSLLASGELF
TRBJ1-6	TRBD1	TRBV18	ASSSPAGTGNSPLH
TRBJ2-2	TRBD2	TRBV5-6	ASSLALQAGHTGELF
TRBJ2-1	TRBD2	TRBV7-2	ASQGRAGGPYEQF
TRBJ1-4	-	TRBV19	ASSLQVEKLF
TRBJ2-1	TRBD2	TRBV11-2	ASSPLEAGGPYNEQF
TRBJ2-5	TRBD2	TRBV2	ASTRTSGRHQETQY
TRBJ1-2	-	TRBV30	AWSERDYGYT
TRBJ1-2	-	TRBV2	ARYLGLGQSYGYT